This record covers a single T cell receptor beta chain. What it binds is not known. Trimming at V came to 6 bases and at J to 3 bases, leaving 4 bases not matched to a gene. The CDR3 loop spans 14 amino acids. CDR1 MDHEN and CDR2 SYDVKM come from the germline V gene. The protocol was immunoSEQ multiplex PCR, while the TCRdb copy is restricted to in-frame clones and leaves out a portion. The table has some 48,000 clones, approximately 86% seen once. The time point: peripheral blood 6 weeks after treatment start. It was locally advanced or metastatic urothelial carcinoma that patients had. This entry comes from a study of PD-L1 blockade in urothelial cancer. Study-level information: Samples of blood were analyzed 3 weeks (second dose) and 6 weeks after treatment start.

Findings of the study overall: A pretreatment blood TCR clonality that fell below the median predicted better progression-free and overall survival.

Specimen: PBMCs, collected around atezolizumab (anti-PD-L1) treatment. The clonotype was recovered from a man aged 60-69 years with urothelial cancer. This chain links TRBV28 with TRBJ1-5, with 8 bases fitting TRBD1. This CDR3 is CASSSGGPNQPQHF. Here the CDR3 DNA reads TGTGCCAGCAGCTCAGGGGGCCCCAATCAGCCCCAGCATTTT.